This entry features one TCR beta chain sequence. Per the original data handling: Using reference gene primer amplification, nucleated cell counts were estimated. Assay used: immunoSEQ multiplex PCR; TCRdb lists only in-frame clones, some missing. The V and J calls and the clone size are those of that table, but D and trimming were determined from the DNA. The sample yields nearly 250,000 clones, roughly four fifths seen once. These data originate in a study of blood T cell repertoires in COVID-19. Overall study context: Sample material is recorded as cDNA or gDNA derived from T cells, B-cell-depleted T cells, or PBMCs.

The V and J ends lost 2 bases and 9 bases, in that order; junction bases with no gene match: 9. This CDR3 is 15 amino acids long. Germline CDR1 MGHRA, CDR2 YSYEKL. The TCR was taken from a woman of 80 years or more with acute or convalescent COVID-19. This rearrangement joins TRBV4-1 to TRBJ2-1; 8 bases align to TRBD2. Sequenced material: peripheral blood. The CDR3 here is CASSQMGLGRGEQFF. The CDR3 region has the DNA TGCGCCAGCAGCCAAATGGGACTAGGACGGGGTGAGCAGTTCTTC.